This record concerns one T cell receptor beta chain sequence. No cognate antigen has been identified for it. No much larger clonotype is one base removed from it; base qualities were not supplied. The germline V gene encodes CDR1 ENHRY and CDR2 SYGVKD. Germline trimming amounts to 11 bases on V and 5 bases on J, with 8 as the count of junction bases outside the gene matches. The CDR3 numbers 12 residues from cysteine through phenylalanine. The sequence is cut down to CDR3 DNA, 36 bases in frame from base 1. The entry originates in a study of T cell changes during pregnancy in multiple sclerosis (dated by TCRdb to between 2018 and 2021). For the study in its entirety: In women with multiple sclerosis, the researchers looked at how the T cell repertoire shifted as pregnancy progressed.

Library method: the immunoSEQ multiplex PCR assay. Not all clones reach the TCRdb copy of this immuneACCESS table, which keeps in-frame sequences only. Checked studies attribute under half of the gap to unresolved V genes and leave the rest unexplained. The sample includes approximately 60,000 clones, with roughly 91% observed a single time. Under 1.5% of the sample comes from the top ten. Sequencing was performed on peripheral blood, taken in the second trimester of pregnancy. Here the chain combines TRBV10-3 and TRBJ2-7; 8 central bases correspond to TRBD2. The receptor was isolated from a female donor with multiple sclerosis, enrolled in a pregnancy study. This receptor has the CDR3 CASRGGRDEQYF. The bases read TGTGCCTCCCGGGGGGGTCGGGACGAGCAGTACTTC.